A single sample is the source of the 10 T cell receptor beta chains below, sequenced in a study of OX40 agonist ivuxolimab in advanced cancers. Method: immunoSEQ multiplex PCR; TCRdb's copy keeps in-frame clones and lacks some. Seen here are roughly 58,000 clones, less than 90% observed once, and the top ten hold around 0.65%. The sequencing used CD4+ or CD8+ T cells sorted from blood, collected in a trial of the OX40 agonist ivuxolimab. Receptors originate from an adult with an advanced solid tumor such as melanoma, head and neck, liver or kidney cancer.

The chain couples TRBV6-1 to TRBJ2-1, with D hard to call. This CDR3 is 13 amino acids long. Trimming cost V 5 bases and J 6 bases, with 11 bases left between them. Germline V gene data show CDR1 as MNHNS and CDR2 as SASEGT. CDR3 coding DNA: TGTGCCAGCAGTAACGCACGAATCAATGAGCAGTTCTTC. It codes for CASSNARINEQFF.

The chain employs TRBV27 and TRBJ2-1; 9 bases align to TRBD1. The CDR3 is 14 amino acids. J gave up 5 bases and V 6 bases, and 5 bases lay outside the gene matches. Per germline, CDR1 MNHEY and CDR2 SMNVEV (reference sequence). CDR3 amino acids: CASSPGQGNNEQFF. DNA of the CDR3: TGTGCCAGCAGCCCGGGACAGGGTAACAATGAGCAGTTCTTC.

Remarks on this clone: Other DNA sequences in the sample encode the same CDR3. V and J are TRBV28 and TRBJ1-5, with D unclear. The CDR3 spans 14 residues. V lost 4 bases and J lost 2, with 9 bases in between. Germline lookup yields CDR1 MDHEN and CDR2 SYDVKM. CDR3 in DNA: TGTGCCAGCAGTTCCGCGGGAGGCAATCAGCCCCAGCATTTT. Translated: CASSSAGGNQPQHF.

The chain couples TRBV5-1 to TRBJ2-5; 8 bases are shared with TRBD1. Germline V gives CDR1 SGHRS, CDR2 YFSETQ. The V segment lost 0 bases and the J segment 3 bases; nucleotides outside the gene matches: 1. This CDR3 spans 14 amino acids. CDR3 residues: CASSLGTGKETQYF. CDR3 nucleotide sequence: TGCGCCAGCAGCTTGGGGACAGGGAAAGAGACCCAGTACTTC. The full variable domain, rest sourced from reference TRBV5-1 and TRBJ2-5, is KAGVTQTPRYLIKTRGQQVTLSCSPISGHRSVSWYQQTPGQGLQFLFEYFSETQRNKGNFPGRFSGRQFSNSRSEMNVSTLELGDSALYLCASSLGTGKETQYFGPGTRLLVL.

Of note for this clone: Other DNA sequences in the same sample also yield this CDR3. This chain joins TRBV6-6 and TRBJ1-1, with no clear D. With 8 bases removed from V and 0 bases from J, the gap between germline ends came to 13 bases. Germline values: CDR1 MNHNY, CDR2 SVGAGI (reference sequence). This CDR3 spans 14 amino acids. CDR3 region: CASYKGQVNTEAFF. The DNA of the CDR3 is TGTGCCAGCTACAAGGGTCAAGTGAACACTGAAGCTTTCTTT.

The rearrangement uses TRBV11-2 and TRBJ2-3; weak D call: TRBD1 (6 bases). The CDR3 length is 15 residues. V lost 8 bases and J 2 bases, leaving 17 bases between the germline ends. CDR1 and CDR2 (germline): SGHAT, FQNNGV. CDR3 bases: TGTGCCAGCGGCTCAGGGGCTCAGAACACAGATACGCAGTATTTT. It translates to CASGSGAQNTDTQYF.

CDR3 amino acids: CASSAGNLETQYF. CDR3 nucleotides: TGTGCCAGCAGTGCCGGGAATTTGGAGACCCAGTACTTC. The chain uses TRBV2 and TRBJ2-5; D is perhaps TRBD2 (5 bases). V was trimmed by 4 bases and J by 5 bases, leaving 11 bases between them. Per the germline V gene, CDR1 is SNHLY and CDR2 is FYNNEI. The CDR3 sequence is 13 residues long. The variable domain in full, completed from reference TRBV2 and TRBJ2-5, reads EPEVTQTPSHQVTQMGQEVILRCVPISNHLYFYWYRQILGQKVEFLVSFYNNEISEKSEIFDDQFSVERPDGSNFTLKIRSTKLEDSAMYFCASSAGNLETQYFGPGTRLLVL.

The gene calls are TRBV28 and TRBJ2-4; tentative D call: TRBD1 (5 bases). Germline V gene lookup returns CDR1 MDHEN and CDR2 SYDVKM. The CDR3 runs to 14 residues. V shed 6 bases and J shed 6 bases, with 15 bases lying between them. The CDR3 nucleotides are TGTGCCAGCAGGAAGCAGGGAATGGGAAACATTCAGTACTTC. Translation: CASRKQGMGNIQYF.

This clone was counted between two and nine times. The chain's CDR3 is CAISGQQGMEGYTF. For the CDR3, the DNA is TGTGCCATCAGTGGGCAACAGGGAATGGAGGGCTACACCTTC. The V call is TRBV10-3, the J call TRBJ1-2; the D gene is possibly TRBD1 (6 bases). The CDR3 contains 14 residues. The germline gives CDR1 ENHRY, CDR2 SYGVKD. Trimming removed 4 bases from V and 8 bases from J, with 17 bases in between.

The rearrangement links TRBV19 to TRBJ1-6; perhaps TRBD1 as D (5 bases). Trimming left V 10 bases short and J 9 bases short, with 28 bases between. This CDR3 has 17 amino acids. The germline gives CDR1 LNHDA, CDR2 SQIVND (reference sequence). CDR3 DNA: TGTGCCACCAGACCTACGAACCCTGGGGGTTTGATTTCACCCCTCCACTTT. Its translation is CATRPTNPGGLISPLHF.